Presented here are 27 T cell receptor beta chains from one specimen sequenced in a study of early T cells in non-severe SARS-CoV-2 infection. TCRdb ran MiXCR on the 5' RACE reads and lists one entry per CDR3 protein. The data show just under 45,000 distinct CDR3 sequences, approximately 11% seen once. Sequenced input: whole blood. All receptors derive from an adult who was a healthcare worker with PCR-confirmed SARS-CoV-2 infection or an uninfected control (not recorded which).

The V gene is TRBV14, the J gene TRBJ2-1; 12 bases are shared with TRBD2. The junction had 5 bases not matched to a gene; V was cut back by 2 bases and J by 0 bases. The CDR3 is made up of 18 amino acids. The germline V gene encodes CDR1 SGHDN and CDR2 FVKESK. Here the CDR3 DNA reads TGTGCCAGCAGCCAATGGACTAGCGGGGTTCGCTCCTACAATGAGCAGTTCTTC. Amino acids: CASSQWTSGVRSYNEQFF.

This rearrangement joins TRBV7-9 to TRBJ2-2, with 7 bases fitting TRBD1. This CDR3 contains 15 residues. Germline V gives CDR1 SEHNR, CDR2 FQNEAQ (reference sequence). V gave up 3 bases and J gave up 2 bases; unmatched junction bases: 3. The CDR3, as DNA: TGTGCCAGCAGCTTGGACAGGCACAACACCGGGGAGCTGTTTTTT. Its translation is CASSLDRHNTGELFF.

This clonotype was counted at least ten times. The gene calls are TRBV12-3 or TRBV12-4 and TRBJ1-1, with D possibly TRBD1 on 6 matching bases. The CDR3 is 15 amino acids. Trimming took 5 bases from V and 6 from J, leaving 19 bases between them. The CDR3 protein is CASSPPWEGGPEAFF. The CDR3 DNA reads as TGTGCCAGCAGTCCCCCATGGGAGGGGGGACCTGAAGCTTTCTTT.

This clonotype was recorded a few times. J is TRBJ2-5 and V is TRBV18; 11 bases are a match to TRBD2. The CDR3 loop spans 16 amino acids. The germline CDR1 and CDR2 sequences are KGHSH and LQKENI. V dropped 3 bases and J dropped 2; count of bases not matched to a gene: 5. The CDR3 sequence is CASSPPGLAVQETQYF. In nucleotides, the CDR3 is TGTGCCAGCTCACCCCCGGGACTAGCGGTGCAAGAGACCCAGTACTTC.

This clonotype was detected only a few times. The V and J genes are TRBV6-5 and TRBJ2-1, with D perhaps matching TRBD2 (6 bases). The CDR3 consists of 15 residues. CDR1 is MNHEY and CDR2 is SVGAGI in the germline V gene. V lost 1 base and J 4 bases, leaving 11 bases between the germline ends. As DNA, the CDR3 is TGTGCCAGCAGTTACTTAGCGGCGATATACAATGAGCAGTTCTTC. It encodes CASSYLAAIYNEQFF.

This clonotype was seen at least ten times. The chain employs TRBV6-5 and TRBJ2-7, with D tentatively TRBD1 (6 bases). CDR1 is MNHEY, CDR2 SVGAGI, per germline. V was clipped by 6 bases and J by 2 bases, with 14 bases between them. This CDR3 has 14 residues. The CDR3 spells CASSLLGATYEQYF. CDR3 DNA sequence: TGTGCCAGCAGCCTTTTGGGGGCCACCTACGAGCAGTACTTC.

This clonotype was observed a handful of times. The V and J genes are TRBV27 and TRBJ1-6; D unresolved. CDR1 and CDR2 (germline): MNHEY, SMNVEV (reference sequence). The CDR3 sequence is 12 residues long. V lost 6 bases to trimming and J lost 8 bases, with 8 bases between them. As DNA, the CDR3 is TGTGCCAGCAGGGGTCGGGATTCACCCCTCCACTTT. This translates into CASRGRDSPLHF.

This clonotype was found many times. J is TRBJ2-1 and V is TRBV7-2; D perhaps matches TRBD2 (5 bases). Trimming removed 6 bases from V and 3 bases from J, with 15 bases in between. The CDR3 sequence is 15 residues long. Germline CDR1 is SGHTA and CDR2 is FQGNSA. This CDR3 is CASRSRGGFYNEQFF. The CDR3 DNA sequence: TGTGCCAGCAGGTCCCGCGGCGGGTTCTACAATGAGCAGTTCTTC.

This clonotype was counted ten times or more. The chain has TRBV19 and TRBJ1-5, with D possibly matching TRBD1 (6 bases). Germline V lookup: CDR1 LNHDA, CDR2 SQIVND (reference sequence). This CDR3 comprises 14 residues. Trimming removed 3 bases at V and 4 bases at J, with 10 bases between. This chain's CDR3 is CASSMTRGNQPQHF. The CDR3 DNA sequence: TGTGCCAGTAGTATGACCAGGGGTAATCAGCCCCAGCATTTT.

This clonotype was counted at least ten times. The CDR3 here is CASSYSHTRGLTDTQYF. The CDR3 DNA is TGTGCCAGCAGTTACTCTCACACCAGAGGTCTCACAGATACGCAGTATTTT. The chain employs TRBV6-5 and TRBJ2-3, with D uncertain. V was pared by 0 bases and J by 2 bases, with 15 bases between. The CDR3 is 17 amino acids. In germline, CDR1 is MNHEY, CDR2 SVGAGI.

This clonotype was recorded a few times. The rearrangement links TRBV6-4 to TRBJ1-1; 7 bases are a match to TRBD1. Per the germline V gene, CDR1 is MRHNA and CDR2 is SNTAGT. V shed 4 bases and J 5 bases; nucleotides not matched to a gene: 10. The CDR3 is 15 amino acids. This CDR3 reads CASSALPGQETEAFF. The CDR3 DNA reads TGTGCCAGCAGTGCCCTTCCCGGACAGGAGACTGAAGCTTTCTTT.

This sequence joins TRBV9 and TRBJ2-3; D not certain. Trimming shortened V by 0 bases and J by 2 bases, and 13 bases separated the two germline ends. The germline CDR1 and CDR2 sequences are SGDLS and YYNGEE. The CDR3 loop spans 16 amino acids. This CDR3 is CASSVGPNVDTDTQYF. For the CDR3, the DNA is TGTGCCAGCAGCGTAGGCCCGAACGTTGACACAGATACGCAGTATTTT.

This clonotype was observed a few times. The chain joins TRBV27 to TRBJ2-3; 11 positions agree with TRBD2. CDR3 length equals 16 residues. Germline trimming cut 5 bases from V and 3 bases from J; bases unmatched to any gene: 7. The germline V gene encodes CDR1 MNHEY and CDR2 SMNVEV (reference sequence). CDR3 amino acids: CASSHGLAGTTDTQYF. As DNA, the CDR3 is TGTGCCAGCAGTCACGGACTAGCGGGTACTACAGATACGCAGTATTTT.

This clonotype was found a few times. The chain has TRBV20-1 and TRBJ2-7, with TRBD1 matching over 9 bases. This CDR3 region has 16 residues. J was trimmed by 7 bases and V by 3 bases; bases with no gene match: 16. The germline CDR1 and CDR2 sequences are DFQATT and SNEGSKA (reference sequence). For the CDR3, the DNA is TGCAGTGCTAGTCCTGCTGAGTACAGGGGGCAAGAGGAGCAGTACTTC. It yields the protein CSASPAEYRGQEEQYF.

There are many counts of this clonotype. The V gene is TRBV20-1, the J gene TRBJ2-1; 10 bases line up with TRBD2. The CDR3 extends over 14 amino acids. Germline-derived CDR1 and CDR2 are DFQATT and SNEGSKA (reference sequence). The J segment lost 6 bases and the V segment lost 1 base, leaving 3 bases of the junction unmatched. The CDR3 bases are TGCAGTGCTAGAGTTAGCGGGGGGAGCAATGAGCAGTTCTTC. Protein: CSARVSGGSNEQFF.

This clonotype was recorded many times. The chain couples TRBV7-8 to TRBJ2-7; D call uncertain. V lost 8 bases to trimming and J lost 0 bases, with 11 bases between them. The germline CDR1 and CDR2 sequences are SGHVS and FQNEAQ. This CDR3 comprises 13 residues. The CDR3 protein is CASEVESSYEQYF. DNA for the CDR3: TGTGCCAGCGAGGTGGAAAGCTCCTACGAGCAGTACTTC.

CDR3 amino acids: CASSPTGYNSPLHF. CDR3 DNA sequence: TGTGCCAGCAGCCCGACAGGTTATAATTCACCCCTCCACTTT. The chain employs TRBV14 and TRBJ1-6, with D maybe TRBD1 (6 bases). V lost 4 bases, J lost 4 bases, and 8 bases lay in between. The germline V gene encodes CDR1 SGHDN and CDR2 FVKESK. The CDR3 sequence is 14 residues long. Combining the CDR3 with reference TRBV14 and TRBJ1-6 gives the whole variable domain EAGVTQFPSHSVIEKGQTVTLRCDPISGHDNLYWYRRVMGKEIKFLLHFVKESKQDESGMPNNRFLAERTGGTYSTLKVQPAELEDSGVYFCASSPTGYNSPLHFGNGTRLTVT.

Only a few counts were recorded for this clonotype. The CDR3: CASSENTQETQYF. CDR3 coding DNA: TGTGCCAGCAGTGAGAACACCCAAGAGACCCAGTACTTC. This chain uses TRBV2 with TRBJ2-5; D is unresolved. V lost 3 bases, J lost 1 base, and 6 bases lay in between. Germline assignment: CDR1 SNHLY and CDR2 FYNNEI. The CDR3 totals 13 residues.

The chain couples TRBV10-3 to TRBJ1-2; unclear D gene. CDR1 is ENHRY, CDR2 SYGVKD, per germline. Trimming cost V 6 bases and J 5 bases, with 13 bases left between them. The CDR3 runs to 13 residues. Here the CDR3 reads CAISQNLGYGYTF. For the CDR3, the DNA is TGTGCCATCAGCCAGAACCTAGGATATGGCTACACCTTC.

This clonotype was seen many times. The J gene is TRBJ1-5, the V gene TRBV30, with D unclear. Germline-derived CDR1 and CDR2 are GTSNPN and SVGIG (reference sequence). The CDR3 loop spans 15 amino acids. The germline V and J ends were trimmed by 3 bases and 3 bases, with 15 bases remaining between them. The CDR3 bases are TGTGCCTGGAGCTTAAAAGGCCTCTTCAATCAGCCCCAGCATTTT. This sequence encodes CAWSLKGLFNQPQHF.

The chain links TRBV6-2 or TRBV6-3 to TRBJ1-5, with 9 nucleotides matching TRBD1. The CDR3 totals 17 residues. Germline V gene sequence: CDR1 MNHEY, CDR2 SVGEGT. The V gene end was trimmed by 6 bases and the J gene end by 1 base; junction bases not matched to a gene: 10. The CDR3 nucleotides read TGTGCCAGCAGGTCGGGACAGGGTACGAAGAGCAATCAGCCCCAGCATTTT. This translates into CASRSGQGTKSNQPQHF.

The sample holds a few counts of this clonotype. CDR3 nucleotides: TGTGCCAGCAGCTGGGTAGGCAATGAGCAGTTCTTC. Translation: CASSWVGNEQFF. This chain connects TRBV7-6 to TRBJ2-1; D uncertain. The CDR3 runs to 12 residues. V was clipped by 4 bases and J by 6 bases, with 7 bases between them. CDR1 SGHVS and CDR2 FNYEAQ come from the germline V gene.

This chain links TRBV29-1 with TRBJ2-3, with D unclear. CDR3 length: 16 amino acids. Trimming cost V 4 bases and J 2 bases, with 19 bases left between them. Germline CDR1 and CDR2: SQVTM and ANQGSEA. The CDR3 DNA follows: TGCAGCGTTGGACCACATGGAAGGGTCAACACAGATACGCAGTATTTT. As protein: CSVGPHGRVNTDTQYF.

This rearrangement joins TRBV11-2 to TRBJ1-3, with 7 bases aligning to TRBD1. The CDR3 is made up of 16 amino acids. Per germline, CDR1 SGHAT and CDR2 FQNNGV. Trimming removed 4 bases from V and 4 bases from J; junction bases left unmatched: 10. In DNA form, the CDR3 reads TGTGCCAGCAGCTCTACTTCCATGGACAGGGGAAACACCATATATTTT. This encodes CASSSTSMDRGNTIYF.

This clonotype was counted only a few times. The chain employs TRBV13 and TRBJ2-1; 9 bases agree with TRBD1. J gave up 5 bases and V 6 bases, and 11 bases lay outside the gene matches. Germline CDR1 PRHDT, CDR2 FYEKMQ (reference sequence). This CDR3 spans 16 amino acids. The CDR3 DNA reads TGTGCCAGCAGGGGACAGGGAAACGTCCTAGACAATGAGCAGTTCTTC. This encodes CASRGQGNVLDNEQFF.

This clonotype was counted ten times or more. The chain is built from TRBV27 and TRBJ2-1; D gene unclear. The germline gives CDR1 MNHEY, CDR2 SMNVEV (reference sequence). V was cut by 2 bases and J by 5 bases, with 13 bases left in between. The CDR3 is 15 amino acids. CDR3 bases: TGTGCCAGCAGTTTAAATTACGCGGCAAACAATGAGCAGTTCTTC. This gives the protein CASSLNYAANNEQFF.

Ten or more counts support this clonotype. The rearrangement uses TRBV24-1 and TRBJ1-2; TRBD1 matches 8 bases. The germline CDR1 and CDR2 sequences are KGHDR and SFDVKD. CDR3 size: 18 residues. V dropped 1 base and J dropped 4; count of bases not matched to a gene: 13. CDR3 sequence reads: CATSDFSPRTGIGYGYTF. The CDR3 DNA sequence: TGTGCCACCAGTGATTTCTCCCCCCGGACAGGGATCGGCTATGGCTACACCTTC.